One sample yielded the 11 T cell receptor beta chains listed below, sequenced in a study of blood T cell repertoires in COVID-19. Repertoires were generated with immunoSEQ multiplex PCR, while TCRdb's copy carries only in-frame clones and drops some. Of about 130,000 clones in the sample, roughly 80% were seen once. The sequencing input was peripheral blood. These receptors originate from an older woman with acute or convalescent COVID-19.

The chain links TRBV2 to TRBJ1-2; no clear D gene. Germline CDR1 SNHLY, CDR2 FYNNEI. The CDR3 extends over 12 amino acids. The V and J ends lost 3 bases and 0 bases respectively, with 2 bases between them. In nucleotides, the CDR3 is TGTGCCAGCAGTGACTCTAACTATGGCTACACCTTC. Protein: CASSDSNYGYTF. Complete variable domain (other parts from reference TRBV2 and TRBJ1-2): EPEVTQTPSHQVTQMGQEVILRCVPISNHLYFYWYRQILGQKVEFLVSFYNNEISEKSEIFDDQFSVERPDGSNFTLKIRSTKLEDSAMYFCASSDSNYGYTFGSGTRLTVV.

This sequence joins TRBV12-5 and TRBJ1-5, with 7 bases aligning to TRBD1. Losses at the gene ends were 2 bases for V and 0 bases for J; bases not matched to a gene: 4. This CDR3 is built from 16 residues. Germline loops: CDR1 LGHNT, CDR2 FRNRAP. The chain's CDR3 is CASGLLTGDSNQPQHF. CDR3 nucleotides: TGTGCTAGTGGTTTGCTTACAGGGGATAGCAATCAGCCCCAGCATTTT.

This clone has just a few counts. The rearrangement uses TRBV5-4 and TRBJ1-2; 8 nucleotides match TRBD1. V lost 2 bases to trimming and J lost 3 bases; unmatched junction nucleotides: 12. The CDR3 is made up of 17 amino acids. Per germline, CDR1 SGHNT and CDR2 YYREEE (reference sequence). The CDR3 sequence is CASSLGAGGLRDYGYTF. The DNA for the CDR3 is TGTGCCAGCAGCTTAGGGGCAGGGGGCTTACGGGACTATGGCTACACCTTC.

This rearrangement joins TRBV29-1 to TRBJ1-2, with D uncertain. The germline V and J ends were trimmed by 1 base and 8 bases, with 14 bases remaining between them. CDR1 and CDR2 from the germline V gene are SQVTM and ANQGSEA. CDR3 length: 13 amino acids. The CDR3 spells CSVEGAGKRGYTF. The CDR3 DNA reads as TGCAGCGTTGAAGGCGCGGGAAAACGGGGCTACACCTTC.

The rearrangement joins TRBV7-9 to TRBJ2-1; 10 bases line up with TRBD2. With V trimmed by 6 bases and J by 7 bases, 9 bases remained unmatched. This CDR3 has 15 amino acids. Per germline, CDR1 SEHNR and CDR2 FQNEAQ (reference sequence). CDR3 nucleotides: TGTGCCAGCAGGGGATTAGGACTAGCGGTGAATGAGCAGTTCTTC. This codes for CASRGLGLAVNEQFF.

The chain combines TRBV24-1 with TRBJ2-7, with D possibly matching TRBD2 (6 bases). The germline gives CDR1 KGHDR, CDR2 SFDVKD. Trimming removed 7 bases from V and 6 bases from J, with 12 bases in between. CDR3 size: 12 residues. The CDR3 protein is CATRGSGSEQYF. CDR3 nucleotide sequence: TGTGCCACCAGGGGCAGCGGGTCCGAGCAGTACTTC.

The chain joins TRBV29-1 to TRBJ1-3; possible D gene TRBD1, 5 bases. Germline V gives CDR1 SQVTM, CDR2 ANQGSEA. This CDR3 is 14 amino acids long. V was cut by 6 bases and J by 0 bases, with 12 bases left in between. The CDR3 sequence: CSVTSGFSGNTIYF. CDR3 DNA sequence: TGCAGCGTCACTTCAGGGTTCTCTGGAAACACCATATATTTT.

The chain uses TRBV6-5 and TRBJ2-2; TRBD1 matches at 10 bases. The CDR3 has 14 amino acids. V lost 8 bases to trimming and J lost 6 bases; unmatched junction nucleotides: 6. Germline V gene lookup returns CDR1 MNHEY and CDR2 SVGAGI. The CDR3 nucleotides are TGTGCCAGCTCCGGGACAGGGGAACCCGGGGAGCTGTTTTTT. Encoded protein: CASSGTGEPGELFF.

The rearrangement links TRBV30 to TRBJ1-5; no reliable D call. CDR1 and CDR2 (germline): GTSNPN, SVGIG (reference sequence). This CDR3 region has 13 residues. Trimming cost V 2 bases and J 5 bases, with 10 bases left between them. This CDR3 reads CAWSSLVDQPQHF. Here the CDR3 DNA reads TGTGCCTGGAGTTCCCTCGTAGATCAGCCCCAGCATTTT. The full variable domain, rest sourced from reference TRBV30 and TRBJ1-5, is SQTIHQWPATLVQPVGSPLSLECTVEGTSNPNLYWYRQAAGRGLQLLFYSVGIGQISSEVPQNLSASRPQDRQFILSSKKLLLSDSGFYLCAWSSLVDQPQHFGDGTRLSIL.

The chain combines TRBV7-3 with TRBJ2-3, with 7 bases that match TRBD2. This CDR3 has 15 amino acids. V lost 5 bases to trimming and J lost 2 bases; unmatched junction nucleotides: 7. CDR1 is SGHTA, CDR2 FQGTGA, per germline. The CDR3 protein is CASSRRGDHTDTQYF. The CDR3 region has the DNA TGTGCCAGCAGCCGTCGGGGGGACCACACAGATACGCAGTATTTT.

The gene calls are TRBV4-1 and TRBJ1-5; D is perhaps TRBD1 (5 bases). With 8 bases removed from V and 2 bases from J, the gap between germline ends came to 16 bases. CDR3 size: 15 residues. Germline V gene lookup returns CDR1 MGHRA and CDR2 YSYEKL. Here the CDR3 DNA reads TGCGCCAGCTCCGCTTGGGGCAATGGCAATCAGCCCCAGCATTTT. Translating it yields CASSAWGNGNQPQHF.